This T cell receptor (beta chain) was identified in a study of T cell responses to AZD1222 COVID-19 vaccine. Study-wide findings and caveats: Nearly half of the spike-specific TCRs reportedly recognize variant regions that carry no mutations.

The J segment lost 2 bases and the V segment lost 1 base, leaving 2 bases of the junction unmatched. The CDR3 contains 14 residues. Germline V gene sequence: CDR1 SGHRS, CDR2 YFSETQ. Recipients boosted at about 4 weeks or about 12 weeks are pooled. The data were produced by immunoSEQ multiplex PCR, yet TCRdb's version contains in-frame clones alone and is incomplete. Counted here are about 150,000 clones, approximately 92% occurring once; the ten biggest clones make up approximately 3.3%. A note on this clone: Its antigen is not known.

This chain uses TRBV5-1 with TRBJ2-7; 8 nucleotides align to TRBD2. Material: peripheral blood, obtained 28 days after the second AZD1222 dose. The receptor comes from an adult who received the AZD1222 COVID-19 vaccine. The CDR3 loop reads CASSLSGSPYEQYF. CDR3 DNA: TGCGCCAGCAGCTTGAGCGGGAGCCCCTACGAGCAGTACTTC.